This entry lists 30 T cell receptor beta chains sequenced from one sample in a study of cytomegalovirus exposure and HLA in healthy donors. Vbeta (60) and Jbeta (13) primers were used in the PCR. This table comes from immunoSEQ multiplex PCR, and its TCRdb copy is limited to in-frame clones, with some not included. Counted here are hundreds of thousands of clones, over 70% occurring once; the ten biggest clones make up 0.71%. The sample was PBMCs. The receptor set was obtained from a boy aged 2-15 years in good health and CMV-seronegative.

V and J are TRBV2 and TRBJ1-1; a weak D match, TRBD1 (6 bases). V gave up 3 bases and J gave up 12 bases, with 20 bases separating them. The CDR3 loop spans 14 amino acids. Germline V gene lookup returns CDR1 SNHLY and CDR2 FYNNEI. The CDR3, as DNA: TGTGCCAGCAGTGAGACGGGAACAGGGATCGGAACTTTCTTT. Translated, it gives CASSETGTGIGTFF.

The chain recombines TRBV27 with TRBJ2-3; 7 bases are a match to TRBD2. From germline, CDR1 is MNHEY and CDR2 SMNVEV (reference sequence). CDR3 size: 16 residues. The V gene end was trimmed by 6 bases and the J gene end by 2 bases; junction bases not matched to a gene: 11. DNA for the CDR3: TGTGCCAGCAGACCGGTCCCAAGCGGGAACACAGATACGCAGTATTTT. Translated: CASRPVPSGNTDTQYF.

The chain couples TRBV13 to TRBJ2-1; 11 nucleotides match TRBD1. The CDR3 is made up of 15 amino acids. The V segment lost 3 bases and the J segment 2 bases; nucleotides outside the gene matches: 0. CDR1 and CDR2 (germline): PRHDT, FYEKMQ (reference sequence). The CDR3 bases are TGTGCCAGCAGCTTGGGACAGGGGGCCTACAATGAGCAGTTCTTC. Protein product: CASSLGQGAYNEQFF.

The V and J genes are TRBV29-1 and TRBJ1-2, with D maybe TRBD1 (6 bases). The CDR3 has 14 amino acids. Trimming shortened V by 3 bases and J by 2 bases, and 13 bases separated the two germline ends. From germline, CDR1 is SQVTM and CDR2 ANQGSEA. CDR3 amino acids: CSVERTDANYGYTF. The CDR3 nucleotides are TGCAGCGTTGAGAGGACAGACGCAAACTATGGCTACACCTTC.

V and J are TRBV6-1 and TRBJ2-7; a possible D gene is TRBD2 (6 bases). This CDR3 region has 15 residues. CDR1 is MNHNS, CDR2 SASEGT, per germline. Trimming took 4 bases from V and 2 from J, leaving 15 bases between them. This CDR3 is CASSGRLDYAYEQYF. Here the CDR3 DNA reads TGTGCCAGCAGTGGTCGATTGGACTACGCCTACGAGCAGTACTTC.

This rearrangement joins TRBV28 to TRBJ2-7, with D perhaps matching TRBD1 (6 bases). Between the trimmed V and J ends, which lost 1 base and 1 base, there was a span of 8 bases. Looked up from germline, CDR1 is MDHEN and CDR2 is SYDVKM. The CDR3 covers 14 residues. CDR3 DNA sequence: TGTGCCAGCAGTTTATACCAGGGGTCCTACGAGCAGTACTTC. Its translation is CASSLYQGSYEQYF.

On this clone itself: A read error may account for a junction end that differs from germline. This sequence joins TRBV7-2 and TRBJ1-2; 7 positions agree with TRBD1. The CDR3 spans 13 residues. The germline gives CDR1 SGHTA, CDR2 FQGNSA. DNA for the CDR3: TGTGCCAGCAGCTTAGCGACAGGGCATGGCTACATCTTC. Its protein is CASSLATGHGYIF.

The rearrangement joins TRBV5-1 to TRBJ2-7; D may be TRBD1 (6 bases). V gave up 0 bases and J gave up 5 bases, with 12 bases separating them. Germline CDR1 SGHRS, CDR2 YFSETQ. This CDR3 is 14 amino acids long. For the CDR3, the DNA is TGCGCCAGCAGCTTGGACAGGGCTGGGGACGAGCAGTACTTC. It codes for CASSLDRAGDEQYF.

As DNA, the CDR3 is TGTGCCAGCAGTTTGGGGGCATCTGGGGCCAACGTCCTGACTTTC. The encoded protein is CASSLGASGANVLTF. The chain links TRBV28 to TRBJ2-6; maybe TRBD1 (6 bases). V lost 3 bases and J lost 1, with 7 bases in between. Germline V gene lookup returns CDR1 MDHEN and CDR2 SYDVKM. This CDR3 is 15 amino acids long.

The chain combines TRBV5-1 with TRBJ2-5; perhaps TRBD1 as D (5 bases). V lost 4 bases, J lost 0 bases, and 7 bases lay in between. Germline V gene data show CDR1 as SGHRS and CDR2 as YFSETQ. This CDR3 comprises 13 residues. CDR3 region: CASSRQHQETQYF. CDR3 sequence (DNA): TGCGCCAGCAGCCGACAGCACCAAGAGACCCAGTACTTC.

This clone was recorded once. V is TRBV19 and J is TRBJ1-4; the match to TRBD1 covers 9 bases. Trimming removed 5 bases from V and 8 bases from J; junction bases left unmatched: 9. This CDR3 contains 15 residues. CDR1 and CDR2 from the germline V gene are LNHDA and SQIVND (reference sequence). CDR3 in amino acids: CASSFGTGSREKLFF. The CDR3 coding sequence is TGTGCCAGTAGTTTCGGGACAGGGTCGAGGGAAAAACTGTTTTTT.

The chain recombines TRBV5-6 with TRBJ2-7; TRBD2 agrees at 8 bases. CDR3 size: 17 residues. Trimming removed 1 base from V and 2 bases from J; junction bases left unmatched: 11. The V gene's germline CDR1 is SGHDT and CDR2 YYEEEE. In DNA, the CDR3 is TGTGCCAGCAGCTTGAGGGGCGGAAGACTAGCGCCCTACGAGCAGTACTTC. Translated, it gives CASSLRGGRLAPYEQYF.

The chain recombines TRBV19 with TRBJ2-1; D possibly corresponds to TRBD2 (6 bases). The V end was cut by 4 bases, the J end by 4 bases, with 17 bases between. The length of the CDR3 is 16 residues. Germline CDR1 and CDR2: LNHDA and SQIVND (reference sequence). The CDR3 DNA reads as TGTGCCAGTAGTACGGGGGAGCGCACTCCTTACAATGAGCAGTTCTTC. This codes for CASSTGERTPYNEQFF.

The table lists this clone with a few counts. The rearrangement links TRBV4-1 to TRBJ2-3; D is perhaps TRBD1 (6 bases). The CDR3 is 15 amino acids. Germline V lookup: CDR1 MGHRA, CDR2 YSYEKL. The V end was cut by 4 bases, the J end by 0 bases, with 11 bases between. CDR3 bases: TGCGCCAGCAGCCCAGGTAGGGGGAGCACAGATACGCAGTATTTT. It specifies CASSPGRGSTDTQYF.

This clone was counted between two and nine times. The rearrangement uses TRBV5-6 and TRBJ1-2; no reliable D call. There are 12 residues in the CDR3. The V gene lost 5 bases and the J gene lost 2 bases, with 7 bases spanning the gap. Germline V lookup: CDR1 SGHDT, CDR2 YYEEEE. The CDR3 is CASRAGNYGYTF. Here the CDR3 DNA reads TGTGCCAGCAGGGCAGGCAACTATGGCTACACCTTC. Complete variable domain (other parts from reference TRBV5-6 and TRBJ1-2): DAGVTQSPTHLIKTRGQQVTLRCSPKSGHDTVSWYQQALGQGPQFIFQYYEEEERQRGNFPDRFSGHQFPNYSSELNVNALLLGDSALYLCASRAGNYGYTFGSGTRLTVV.

J is TRBJ2-5 and V is TRBV9, with 9 nucleotides matching TRBD2. This CDR3 comprises 15 residues. The germline V gene encodes CDR1 SGDLS and CDR2 YYNGEE. The V gene end was trimmed by 6 bases and the J gene end by 4 bases; junction bases not matched to a gene: 10. DNA for the CDR3: TGTGCCAGCACCCGTAGCGGGGGAAGTGGAGAGACCCAGTACTTC. Encoded protein: CASTRSGGSGETQYF.

This clone was observed a few times. This chain connects TRBV6-5 to TRBJ1-2; the match to TRBD1 covers 7 bases. Germline V gene sequence: CDR1 MNHEY, CDR2 SVGAGI. V lost 3 bases to trimming and J lost 6 bases; unmatched junction nucleotides: 7. The CDR3 consists of 14 residues. In DNA form, the CDR3 reads TGTGCCAGCAGTTATGAGGGGGCGCGACATGGCTACACCTTC. Amino acid sequence: CASSYEGARHGYTF.

The chain links TRBV5-1 to TRBJ2-5; 9 bases align to TRBD2. CDR1 is SGHRS, CDR2 YFSETQ, per germline. The CDR3 sequence is 15 residues long. V was clipped by 4 bases and J by 5 bases; unmatched bases: 9. The CDR3 reads CASSINLAGQETQYF. Here the CDR3 DNA reads TGCGCCAGCAGCATAAACCTAGCGGGGCAGGAGACCCAGTACTTC.

This chain connects TRBV30 to TRBJ1-2; D remains unclear. Germline assignment: CDR1 GTSNPN and CDR2 SVGIG (reference sequence). V lost 7 bases and J 3 bases, leaving 12 bases between the germline ends. The CDR3 has 12 residues. CDR3 DNA: TGTGCCTCGAATTCGGTACACTATGGCTACACCTTC. It translates to CASNSVHYGYTF.

The chain is built from TRBV21-1 and TRBJ2-1; TRBD2 is taken as the D call from the table, unchecked against the DNA. TRBV21-1 is described as a pseudogene. There are 18 residues in the CDR3. The CDR3 loop is CASSKDFLGGSANDEQFF. The DNA of the CDR3 is TGTGCCAGCAGCAAAGATTTCCTTGGGGGGTCGGCCAACGATGAGCAGTTCTTC.

This clone was counted a few times. The V and J genes are TRBV5-6 and TRBJ2-7; 8 positions agree with TRBD1. Germline trimming cut 2 bases from V and 2 bases from J; bases unmatched to any gene: 6. Germline CDR1 is SGHDT and CDR2 is YYEEEE. The CDR3 runs 15 residues. Here the CDR3 DNA reads TGTGCCAGCAGCTTTGGACAGGGAAACACCTACGAGCAGTACTTC. Protein: CASSFGQGNTYEQYF.

V and J are TRBV5-4 and TRBJ2-5; 10 bases are shared with TRBD1. Germline V gene lookup returns CDR1 SGHNT and CDR2 YYREEE (reference sequence). This CDR3 has 16 residues. V dropped 2 bases and J dropped 2; count of bases not matched to a gene: 6. CDR3 residues: CASSFRDRGGQETQYF. CDR3 sequence (DNA): TGTGCCAGCAGCTTCCGGGACAGGGGAGGGCAAGAGACCCAGTACTTC.

The chain couples TRBV19 to TRBJ2-7, with 10 nucleotides matching TRBD1. The CDR3 sequence is 13 residues long. Trimming removed 3 bases from V and 6 bases from J; junction bases left unmatched: 2. Germline CDR1 is LNHDA and CDR2 is SQIVND (reference sequence). CDR3 DNA: TGTGCCAGTAGTATGGGGGACAGGGGCGAGCAGTACTTC. Translated, it gives CASSMGDRGEQYF.

This chain links TRBV30 with TRBJ1-4, with a weak D call TRBD1 (5 bases). Germline loops: CDR1 GTSNPN, CDR2 SVGIG (reference sequence). The CDR3 covers 14 residues. Between the trimmed V and J ends, which lost 4 bases and 8 bases, there was a span of 17 bases. The CDR3 bases are TGTGCCTGGACAAGTAAGGGGTATGGGGAAAAACTGTTTTTT. It encodes CAWTSKGYGEKLFF.

This sequence joins TRBV29-1 and TRBJ2-1, with a weak D call TRBD2 (6 bases). The CDR3 totals 12 residues. Germline V CDR1 and CDR2: SQVTM, ANQGSEA. With 3 bases removed from V and 8 bases from J, the gap between germline ends came to 11 bases. The CDR3 nucleotides read TGCAGCGTTGACGGGAGCTGGCATGAGCAGTTCTTC. It yields the protein CSVDGSWHEQFF.

The chain is built from TRBV11-2 and TRBJ1-2; no reliable D call. There are 13 residues in the CDR3. V shed 4 bases and J shed 5 bases, with 11 bases lying between them. The germline V gene encodes CDR1 SGHAT and CDR2 FQNNGV. CDR3 region: CASSSTGFYGYTF. The CDR3, as DNA: TGTGCCAGCAGCTCCACCGGGTTTTATGGCTACACCTTC. Full variable domain (outside the CDR3, taken from reference TRBV11-2 and TRBJ1-2): EAGVAQSPRYKIIEKRQSVAFWCNPISGHATLYWYQQILGQGPKLLIQFQNNGVVDDSQLPKDRFSAERLKGVDSTLKIQPAKLEDSAVYLCASSSTGFYGYTFGSGTRLTVV.

V is TRBV7-8 and J is TRBJ2-2, with TRBD1 matching over 7 bases. Trimming cost V 5 bases and J 3 bases; bases outside gene matches: 3. The CDR3 is made up of 14 amino acids. The germline gives CDR1 SGHVS, CDR2 FQNEAQ. In nucleotides, the CDR3 is TGTGCCAGCAGCGGCAGGGGGTACACCGGGGAGCTGTTTTTT. Translation gives CASSGRGYTGELFF.

This chain connects TRBV5-4 to TRBJ2-1, with 11 positions matching TRBD2. V was pared by 7 bases and J by 4 bases, with 7 bases of the junction left unmatched. This CDR3 spans 15 amino acids. Germline CDR1 SGHNT, CDR2 YYREEE (reference sequence). The CDR3 sequence is CASSLAGGQYNEQFF. The DNA for the CDR3 is TGTGCCAGCTCGCTAGCGGGGGGCCAATACAATGAGCAGTTCTTC.

The chain is built from TRBV5-1 and TRBJ2-2; the D gene is possibly TRBD2 (6 bases). This CDR3 comprises 15 residues. The V and J ends lost 4 bases and 4 bases respectively, with 14 bases between them. CDR1 and CDR2 (germline): SGHRS, YFSETQ. Written as DNA, the CDR3 is TGCGCCAGCAGCCCTCCGCAGGGAGGCACCGGGGAGCTGTTTTTT. Amino acids: CASSPPQGGTGELFF.

DNA of the CDR3: TGTGCCAGCAGCTTAGTTTTCGGCGGGACTTACTACGAGCAGTACTTC. It specifies CASSLVFGGTYYEQYF. The chain is built from TRBV7-9 and TRBJ2-5, with a possible D match to TRBD2 (6 bases). The J call is doubtful: the DNA matches TRBJ2-7 better. The CDR3 extends over 16 amino acids. Germline assignment: CDR1 SEHNR and CDR2 FQNEAQ (reference sequence).